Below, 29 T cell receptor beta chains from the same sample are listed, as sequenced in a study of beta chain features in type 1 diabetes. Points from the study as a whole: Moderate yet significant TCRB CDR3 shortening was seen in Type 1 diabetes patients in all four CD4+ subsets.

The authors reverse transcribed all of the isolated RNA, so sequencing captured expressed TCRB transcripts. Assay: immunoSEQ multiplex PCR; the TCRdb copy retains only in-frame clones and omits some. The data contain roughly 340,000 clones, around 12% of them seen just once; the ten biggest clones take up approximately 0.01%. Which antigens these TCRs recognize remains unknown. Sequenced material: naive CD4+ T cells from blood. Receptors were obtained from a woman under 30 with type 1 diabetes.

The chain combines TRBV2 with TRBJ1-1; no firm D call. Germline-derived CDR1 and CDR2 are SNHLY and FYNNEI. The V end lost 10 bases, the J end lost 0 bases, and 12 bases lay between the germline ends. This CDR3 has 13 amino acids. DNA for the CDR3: TGTGCCACCGAATTAAGCATGAACACTGAAGCTTTCTTT. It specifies CATELSMNTEAFF.

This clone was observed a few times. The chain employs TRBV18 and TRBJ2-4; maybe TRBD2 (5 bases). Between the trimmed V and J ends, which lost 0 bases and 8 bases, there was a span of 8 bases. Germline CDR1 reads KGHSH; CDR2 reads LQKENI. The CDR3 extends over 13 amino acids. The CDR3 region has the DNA TGTGCCAGCTCACCACCTGGGCGGGACATTCAGTACTTC. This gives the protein CASSPPGRDIQYF.

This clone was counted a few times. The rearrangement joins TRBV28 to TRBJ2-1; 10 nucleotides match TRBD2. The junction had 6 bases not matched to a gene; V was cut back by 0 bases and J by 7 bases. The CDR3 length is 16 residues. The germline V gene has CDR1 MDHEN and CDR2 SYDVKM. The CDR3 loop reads CASSLWGLAGENEQFF. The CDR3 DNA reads TGTGCCAGCAGTTTATGGGGCCTAGCGGGAGAGAATGAGCAGTTCTTC.

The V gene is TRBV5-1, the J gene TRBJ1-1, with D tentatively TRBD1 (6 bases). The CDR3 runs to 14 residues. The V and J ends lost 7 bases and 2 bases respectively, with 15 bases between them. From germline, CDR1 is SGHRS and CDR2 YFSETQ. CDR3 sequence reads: CASGLRTANTEAFF. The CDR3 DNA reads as TGCGCCAGCGGCCTCCGGACAGCCAACACTGAAGCTTTCTTT.

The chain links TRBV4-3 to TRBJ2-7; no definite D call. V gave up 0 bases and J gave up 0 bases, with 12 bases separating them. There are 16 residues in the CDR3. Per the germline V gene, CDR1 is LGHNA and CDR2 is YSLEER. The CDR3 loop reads CASSQELYHSSYEQYF. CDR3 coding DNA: TGCGCCAGCAGCCAAGAGCTGTACCACAGCTCCTACGAGCAGTACTTC.

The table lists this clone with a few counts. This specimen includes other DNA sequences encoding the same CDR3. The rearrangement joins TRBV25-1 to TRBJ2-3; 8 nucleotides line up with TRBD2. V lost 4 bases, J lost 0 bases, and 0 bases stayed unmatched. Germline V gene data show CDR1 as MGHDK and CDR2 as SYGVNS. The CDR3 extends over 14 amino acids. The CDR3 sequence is CASSAGGSTDTQYF. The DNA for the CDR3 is TGTGCCAGCAGTGCGGGGGGGAGCACAGATACGCAGTATTTT.

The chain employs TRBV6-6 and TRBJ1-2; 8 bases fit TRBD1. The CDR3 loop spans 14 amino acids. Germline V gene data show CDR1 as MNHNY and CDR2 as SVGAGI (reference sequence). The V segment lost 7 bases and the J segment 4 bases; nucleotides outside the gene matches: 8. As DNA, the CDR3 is TGTGCCAGCATTACCGGGACAGGCCTCTATGGCTACACCTTC. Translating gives CASITGTGLYGYTF.

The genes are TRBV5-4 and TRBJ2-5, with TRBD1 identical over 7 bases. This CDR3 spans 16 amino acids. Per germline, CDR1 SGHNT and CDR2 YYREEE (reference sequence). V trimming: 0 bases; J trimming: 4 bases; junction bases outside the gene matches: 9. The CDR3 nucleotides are TGTGCCAGCAGCTTGGGGGGCGCAGGGGGAAGAGAGACCCAGTACTTC. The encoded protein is CASSLGGAGGRETQYF.

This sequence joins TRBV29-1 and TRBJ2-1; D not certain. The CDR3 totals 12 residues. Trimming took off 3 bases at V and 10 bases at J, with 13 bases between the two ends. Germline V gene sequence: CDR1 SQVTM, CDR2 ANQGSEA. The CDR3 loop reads CSVDGTNGEQFF. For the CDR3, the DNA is TGCAGCGTTGACGGCACTAATGGCGAGCAGTTCTTC.

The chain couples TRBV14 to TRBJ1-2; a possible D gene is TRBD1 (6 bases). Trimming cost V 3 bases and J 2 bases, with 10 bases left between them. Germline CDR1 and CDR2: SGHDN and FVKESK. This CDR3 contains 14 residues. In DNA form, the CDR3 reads TGTGCCAGCAGCCAGGCCGGACAGAACTATGGCTACACCTTC. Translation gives CASSQAGQNYGYTF.

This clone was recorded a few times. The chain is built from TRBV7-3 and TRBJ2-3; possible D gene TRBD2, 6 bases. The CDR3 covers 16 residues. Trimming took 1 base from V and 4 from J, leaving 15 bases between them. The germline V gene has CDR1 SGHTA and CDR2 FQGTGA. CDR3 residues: CASSLNPGEHPDTQYF. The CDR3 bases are TGTGCCAGCAGCTTAAACCCGGGAGAGCATCCAGATACGCAGTATTTT.

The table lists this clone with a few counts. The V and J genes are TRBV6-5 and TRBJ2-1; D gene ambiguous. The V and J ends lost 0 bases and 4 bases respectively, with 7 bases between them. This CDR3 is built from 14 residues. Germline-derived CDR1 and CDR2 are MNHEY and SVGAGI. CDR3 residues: CASSYSGGYNEQFF. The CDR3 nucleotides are TGTGCCAGCAGTTACTCTGGCGGTTACAATGAGCAGTTCTTC.

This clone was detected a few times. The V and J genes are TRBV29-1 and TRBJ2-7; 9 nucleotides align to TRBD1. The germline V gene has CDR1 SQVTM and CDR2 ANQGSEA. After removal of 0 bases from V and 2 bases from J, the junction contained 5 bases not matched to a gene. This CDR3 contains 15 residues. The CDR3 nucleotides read TGCAGCGTTGAAGACCGTAGACAGGGGGCCTACGAGCAGTACTTC. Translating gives CSVEDRRQGAYEQYF.

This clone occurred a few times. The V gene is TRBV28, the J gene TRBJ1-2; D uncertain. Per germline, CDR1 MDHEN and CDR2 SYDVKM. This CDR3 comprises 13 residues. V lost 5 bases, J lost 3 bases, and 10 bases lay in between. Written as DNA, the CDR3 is TGTGCCAGCAGTCAGACGGAGTACTATGGCTACACCTTC. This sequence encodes CASSQTEYYGYTF.

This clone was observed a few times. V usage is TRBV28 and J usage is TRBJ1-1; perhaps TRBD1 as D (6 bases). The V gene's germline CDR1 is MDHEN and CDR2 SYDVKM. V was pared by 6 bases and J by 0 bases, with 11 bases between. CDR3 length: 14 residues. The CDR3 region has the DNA TGTGCCAGCAGACGAACAGGGTTGAACACTGAAGCTTTCTTT. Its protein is CASRRTGLNTEAFF.

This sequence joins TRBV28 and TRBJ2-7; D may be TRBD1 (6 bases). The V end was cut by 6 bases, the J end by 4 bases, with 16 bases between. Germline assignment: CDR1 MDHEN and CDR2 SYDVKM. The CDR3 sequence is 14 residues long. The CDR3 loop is CASSPPGTLYEQYF. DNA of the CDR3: TGTGCCAGCAGCCCACCCGGGACATTGTACGAGCAGTACTTC.

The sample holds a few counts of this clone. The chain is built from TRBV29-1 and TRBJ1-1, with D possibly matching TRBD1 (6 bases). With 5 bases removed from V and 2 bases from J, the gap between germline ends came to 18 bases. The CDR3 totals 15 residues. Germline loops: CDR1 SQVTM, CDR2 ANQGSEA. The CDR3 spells CSVIHRVAANTEAFF. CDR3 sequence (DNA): TGCAGCGTTATTCACAGGGTTGCGGCTAACACTGAAGCTTTCTTT.

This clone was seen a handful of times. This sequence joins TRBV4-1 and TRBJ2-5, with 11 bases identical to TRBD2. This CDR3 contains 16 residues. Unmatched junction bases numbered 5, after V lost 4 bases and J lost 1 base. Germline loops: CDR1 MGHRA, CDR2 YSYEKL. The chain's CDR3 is CASSRRTSGFQETQYF. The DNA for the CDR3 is TGCGCCAGCAGCCGACGGACTAGCGGGTTCCAAGAGACCCAGTACTTC.

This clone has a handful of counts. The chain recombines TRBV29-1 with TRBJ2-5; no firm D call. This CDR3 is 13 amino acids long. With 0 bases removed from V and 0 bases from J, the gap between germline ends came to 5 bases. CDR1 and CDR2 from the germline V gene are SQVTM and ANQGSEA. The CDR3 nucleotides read TGCAGCGTTGAAGAACTCGACCAAGAGACCCAGTACTTC. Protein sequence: CSVEELDQETQYF.

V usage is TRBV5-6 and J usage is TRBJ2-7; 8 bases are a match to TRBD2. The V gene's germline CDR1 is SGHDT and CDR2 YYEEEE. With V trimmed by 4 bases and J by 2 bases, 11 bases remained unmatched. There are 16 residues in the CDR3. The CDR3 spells CASSLTGTSAAYEQYF. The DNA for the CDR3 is TGTGCCAGCAGCCTGACCGGGACTAGTGCCGCCTACGAGCAGTACTTC. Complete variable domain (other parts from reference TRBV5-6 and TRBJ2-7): DAGVTQSPTHLIKTRGQQVTLRCSPKSGHDTVSWYQQALGQGPQFIFQYYEEEERQRGNFPDRFSGHQFPNYSSELNVNALLLGDSALYLCASSLTGTSAAYEQYFGPGTRLTVT.

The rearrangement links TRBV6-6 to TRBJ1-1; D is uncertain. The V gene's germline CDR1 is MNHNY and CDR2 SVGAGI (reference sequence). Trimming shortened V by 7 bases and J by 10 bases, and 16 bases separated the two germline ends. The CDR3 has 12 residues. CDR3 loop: CASTPLGPGAFF. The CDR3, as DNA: TGTGCCAGCACCCCACTGGGCCCTGGAGCTTTCTTT.

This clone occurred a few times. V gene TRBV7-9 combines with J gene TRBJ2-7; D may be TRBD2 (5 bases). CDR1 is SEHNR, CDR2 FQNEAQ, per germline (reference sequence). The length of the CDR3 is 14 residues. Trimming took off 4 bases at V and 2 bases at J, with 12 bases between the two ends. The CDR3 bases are TGTGCCAGCAGCTCCGCCGGGGTTACCTACGAGCAGTACTTC. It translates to CASSSAGVTYEQYF.

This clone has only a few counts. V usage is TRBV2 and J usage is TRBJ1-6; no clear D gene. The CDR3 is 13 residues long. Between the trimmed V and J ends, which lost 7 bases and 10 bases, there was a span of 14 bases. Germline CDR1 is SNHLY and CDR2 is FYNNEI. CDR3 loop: CASTGGVGSPLHF. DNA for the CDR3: TGTGCCAGCACGGGCGGGGTAGGGTCACCCCTCCACTTT.

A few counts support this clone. CDR3 DNA: TGTGCCAGCACCCAACCTGGAGATGAGCAGTTCTTC. Protein: CASTQPGDEQFF. The chain employs TRBV5-4 and TRBJ2-1; D not certain. The V gene's germline CDR1 is SGHNT and CDR2 YYREEE (reference sequence). Trimming shortened V by 6 bases and J by 8 bases, and 12 bases separated the two germline ends. The CDR3 is 12 amino acids. Filled out from reference TRBV5-4 and TRBJ2-1, the complete variable domain reads ETGVTQSPTHLIKTRGQQVTLRCSSQSGHNTVSWYQQALGQGPQFIFQYYREEENGRGNFPPRFSGLQFPNYSSELNVNALELDDSALYLCASTQPGDEQFFGPGTRLTVL.

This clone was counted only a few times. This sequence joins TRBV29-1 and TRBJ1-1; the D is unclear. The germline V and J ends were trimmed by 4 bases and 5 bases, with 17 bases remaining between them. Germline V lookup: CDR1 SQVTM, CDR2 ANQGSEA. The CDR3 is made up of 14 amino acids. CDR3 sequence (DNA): TGCAGCGTTGGCCCCTTATACGGGGAAACTGAAGCTTTCTTT. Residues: CSVGPLYGETEAFF.

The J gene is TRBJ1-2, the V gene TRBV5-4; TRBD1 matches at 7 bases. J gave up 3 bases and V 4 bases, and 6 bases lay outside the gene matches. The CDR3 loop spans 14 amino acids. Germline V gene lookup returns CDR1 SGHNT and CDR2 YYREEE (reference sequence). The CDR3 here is CASSLQGLHYGYTF. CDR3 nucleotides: TGTGCCAGCAGCCTACAGGGGTTGCACTATGGCTACACCTTC.

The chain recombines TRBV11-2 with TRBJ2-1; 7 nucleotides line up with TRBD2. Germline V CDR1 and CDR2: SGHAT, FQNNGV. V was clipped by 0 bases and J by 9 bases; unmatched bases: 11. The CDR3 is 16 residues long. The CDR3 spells CASSLEGTILGGEQFF. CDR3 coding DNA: TGTGCCAGCAGCTTAGAAGGGACTATCCTCGGGGGTGAGCAGTTCTTC.

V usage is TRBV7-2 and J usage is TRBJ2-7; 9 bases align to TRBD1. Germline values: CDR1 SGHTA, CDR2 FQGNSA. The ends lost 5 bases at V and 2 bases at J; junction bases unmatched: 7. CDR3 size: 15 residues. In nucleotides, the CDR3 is TGTGCCAGCAGCAGGCCGGGACAGGGCACCTACGAGCAGTACTTC. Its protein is CASSRPGQGTYEQYF.

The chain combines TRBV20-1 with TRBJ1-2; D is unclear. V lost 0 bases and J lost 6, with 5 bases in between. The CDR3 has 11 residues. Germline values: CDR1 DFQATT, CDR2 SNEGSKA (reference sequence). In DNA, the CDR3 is TGCAGTGCTAGAGACGGGGATGGCTACACCTTC. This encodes CSARDGDGYTF.